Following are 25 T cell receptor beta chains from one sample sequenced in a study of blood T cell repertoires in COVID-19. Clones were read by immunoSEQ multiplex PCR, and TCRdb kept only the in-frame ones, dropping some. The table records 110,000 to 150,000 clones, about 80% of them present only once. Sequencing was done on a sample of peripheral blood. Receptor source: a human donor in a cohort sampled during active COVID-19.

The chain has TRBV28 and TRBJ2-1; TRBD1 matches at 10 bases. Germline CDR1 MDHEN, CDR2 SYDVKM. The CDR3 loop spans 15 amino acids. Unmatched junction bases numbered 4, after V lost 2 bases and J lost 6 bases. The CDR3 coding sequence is TGTGCCAGCAGTTTAGGACAGGGGGATTCCAATGAGCAGTTCTTC. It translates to CASSLGQGDSNEQFF.

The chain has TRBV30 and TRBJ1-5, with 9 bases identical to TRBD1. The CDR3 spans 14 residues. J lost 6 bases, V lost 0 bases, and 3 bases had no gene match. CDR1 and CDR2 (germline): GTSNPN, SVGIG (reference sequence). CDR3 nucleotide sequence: TGTGCCTGGAGTGTAGGGACAGGGTCTCAGCCCCAGCATTTT. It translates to CAWSVGTGSQPQHF. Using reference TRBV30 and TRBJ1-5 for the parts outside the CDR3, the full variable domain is SQTIHQWPATLVQPVGSPLSLECTVEGTSNPNLYWYRQAAGRGLQLLFYSVGIGQISSEVPQNLSASRPQDRQFILSSKKLLLSDSGFYLCAWSVGTGSQPQHFGDGTRLSIL.

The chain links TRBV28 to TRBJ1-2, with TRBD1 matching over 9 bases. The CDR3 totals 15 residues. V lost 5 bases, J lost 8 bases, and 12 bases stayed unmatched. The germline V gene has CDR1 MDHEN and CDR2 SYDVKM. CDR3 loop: CASSSTGGVSEGYTF. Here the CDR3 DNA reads TGTGCCAGCAGTAGTACAGGGGGCGTCAGTGAGGGCTACACCTTC.

The CDR3: CASSQASFRLNTEAFF. In DNA, the CDR3 is TGTGCCAGCAGCCAAGCTTCTTTCAGGTTGAACACTGAAGCTTTCTTT. This chain connects TRBV3-1 (or the pseudogene TRBV3-2) to TRBJ1-1, with unresolved D. The ends were cut back, 1 base at V and 0 bases at J, with 12 bases in the middle. CDR1 LGHDT and CDR2 YNNKEL come from the germline V gene (reference sequence). This CDR3 contains 16 residues.

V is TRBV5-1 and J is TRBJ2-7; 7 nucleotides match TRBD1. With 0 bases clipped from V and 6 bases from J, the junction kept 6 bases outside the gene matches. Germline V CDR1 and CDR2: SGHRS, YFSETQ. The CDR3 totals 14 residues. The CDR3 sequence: CASSLDLGQFEQYF. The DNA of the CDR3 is TGCGCCAGCAGCTTGGATCTGGGACAGTTCGAGCAGTACTTC.

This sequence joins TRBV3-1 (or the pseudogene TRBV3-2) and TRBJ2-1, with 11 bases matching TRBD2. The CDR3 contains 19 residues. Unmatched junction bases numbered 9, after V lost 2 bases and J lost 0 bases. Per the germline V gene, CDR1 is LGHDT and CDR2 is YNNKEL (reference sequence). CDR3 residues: CASSQIAGGVPRSYNEQFF. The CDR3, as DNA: TGTGCCAGCAGCCAAATAGCGGGAGGGGTCCCGCGCTCCTACAATGAGCAGTTCTTC.

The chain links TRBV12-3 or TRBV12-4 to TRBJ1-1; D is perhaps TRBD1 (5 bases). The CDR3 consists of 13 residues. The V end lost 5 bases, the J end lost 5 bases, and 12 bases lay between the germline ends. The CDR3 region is CASSKQVTTEAFF. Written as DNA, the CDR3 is TGTGCCAGCAGTAAACAGGTGACTACTGAAGCTTTCTTT.

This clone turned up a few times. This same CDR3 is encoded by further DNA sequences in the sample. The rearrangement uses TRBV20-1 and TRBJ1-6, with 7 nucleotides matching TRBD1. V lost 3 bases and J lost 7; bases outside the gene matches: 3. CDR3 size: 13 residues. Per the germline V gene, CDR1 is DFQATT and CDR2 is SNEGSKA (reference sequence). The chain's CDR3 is CSASVQGNSPLHF. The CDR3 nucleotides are TGCAGTGCTAGTGTACAGGGGAATTCACCCCTCCACTTT.

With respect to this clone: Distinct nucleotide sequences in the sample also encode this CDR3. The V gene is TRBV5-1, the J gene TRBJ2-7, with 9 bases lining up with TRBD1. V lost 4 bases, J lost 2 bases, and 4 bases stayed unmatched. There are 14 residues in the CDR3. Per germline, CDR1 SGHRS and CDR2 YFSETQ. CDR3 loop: CASSPGQGPYEQYF. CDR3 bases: TGCGCCAGCAGCCCGGGACAGGGCCCCTACGAGCAGTACTTC.

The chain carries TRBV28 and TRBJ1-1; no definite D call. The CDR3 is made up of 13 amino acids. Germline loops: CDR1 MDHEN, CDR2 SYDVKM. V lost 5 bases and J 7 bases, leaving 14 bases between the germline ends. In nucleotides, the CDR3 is TGTGCCAGCAGTCCCGCCCCACAGATTGAAGCTTTCTTT. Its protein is CASSPAPQIEAFF. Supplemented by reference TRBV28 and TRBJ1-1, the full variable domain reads DVKVTQSSRYLVKRTGEKVFLECVQDMDHENMFWYRQDPGLGLRLIYFSYDVKMKEKGDIPEGYSVSREKKERFSLILESASTNQTSMYLCASSPAPQIEAFFGQGTRLTVV.

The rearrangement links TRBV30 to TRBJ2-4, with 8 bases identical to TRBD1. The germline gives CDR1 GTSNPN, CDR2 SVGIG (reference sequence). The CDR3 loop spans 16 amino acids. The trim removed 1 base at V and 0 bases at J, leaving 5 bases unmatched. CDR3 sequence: CAWSAQGALAKNIQYF. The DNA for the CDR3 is TGTGCCTGGAGTGCTCAGGGGGCTTTAGCCAAAAACATTCAGTACTTC.

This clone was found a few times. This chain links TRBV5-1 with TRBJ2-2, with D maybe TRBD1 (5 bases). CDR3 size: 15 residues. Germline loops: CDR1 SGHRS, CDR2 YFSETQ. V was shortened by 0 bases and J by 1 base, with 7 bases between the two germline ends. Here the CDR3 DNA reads TGCGCCAGCAGCTTGGAAGGGGTGAACACCGGGGAGCTGTTTTTT. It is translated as CASSLEGVNTGELFF.

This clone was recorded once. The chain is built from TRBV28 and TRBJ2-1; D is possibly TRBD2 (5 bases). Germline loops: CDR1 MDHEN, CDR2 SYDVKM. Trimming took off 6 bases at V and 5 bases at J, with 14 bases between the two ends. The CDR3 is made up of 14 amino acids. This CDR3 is CASRISGGHNEQFF. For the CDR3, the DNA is TGTGCCAGCAGGATCAGCGGTGGCCACAATGAGCAGTTCTTC.

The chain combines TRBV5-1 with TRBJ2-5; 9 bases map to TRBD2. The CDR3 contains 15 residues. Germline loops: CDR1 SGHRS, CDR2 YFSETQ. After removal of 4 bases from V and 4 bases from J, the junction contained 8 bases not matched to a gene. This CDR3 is CASSLIAGEGETQYF. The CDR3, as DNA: TGCGCCAGCAGCCTAATAGCGGGAGAGGGAGAGACCCAGTACTTC.

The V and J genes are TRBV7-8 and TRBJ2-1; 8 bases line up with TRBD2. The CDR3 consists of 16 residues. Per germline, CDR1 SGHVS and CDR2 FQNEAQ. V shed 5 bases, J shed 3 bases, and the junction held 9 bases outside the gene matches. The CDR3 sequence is CASSTGRREDYNEQFF. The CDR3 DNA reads TGTGCCAGCAGCACCGGACGGCGGGAGGACTACAATGAGCAGTTCTTC.

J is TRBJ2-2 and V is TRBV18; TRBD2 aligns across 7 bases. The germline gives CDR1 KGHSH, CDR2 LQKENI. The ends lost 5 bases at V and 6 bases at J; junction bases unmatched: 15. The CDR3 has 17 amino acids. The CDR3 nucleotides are TGTGCCAGCTCAGAACTTGGCGGGAGTGGTATTTCCGGGGAGCTGTTTTTT. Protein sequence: CASSELGGSGISGELFF.

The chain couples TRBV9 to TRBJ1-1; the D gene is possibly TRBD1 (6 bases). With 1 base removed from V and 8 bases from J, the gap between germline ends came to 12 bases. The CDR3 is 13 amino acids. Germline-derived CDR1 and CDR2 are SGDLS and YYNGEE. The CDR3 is CASSVIRQGEAFF. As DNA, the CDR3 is TGTGCCAGCAGCGTAATTCGGCAGGGGGAAGCTTTCTTT.

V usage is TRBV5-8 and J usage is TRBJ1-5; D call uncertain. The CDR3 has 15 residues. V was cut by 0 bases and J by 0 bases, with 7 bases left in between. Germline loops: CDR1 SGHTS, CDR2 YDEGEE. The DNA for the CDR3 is TGTGCCAGCAGCTTGGGCGCAGGTAGCAATCAGCCCCAGCATTTT. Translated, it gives CASSLGAGSNQPQHF. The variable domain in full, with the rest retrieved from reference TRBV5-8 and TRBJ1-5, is EAGVTQSPTHLIKTRGQQATLRCSPISGHTSVYWYQQALGLGLQFLLWYDEGEERNRGNFPPRFSGRQFPNYSSELNVNALELEDSALYLCASSLGAGSNQPQHFGDGTRLSIL.

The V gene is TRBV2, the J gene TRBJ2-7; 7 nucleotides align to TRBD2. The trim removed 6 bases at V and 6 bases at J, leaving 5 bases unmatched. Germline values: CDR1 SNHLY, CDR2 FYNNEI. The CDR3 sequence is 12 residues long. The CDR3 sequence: CASSRDYIEQYF. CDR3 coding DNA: TGTGCCAGCAGCAGGGACTACATCGAGCAGTACTTC. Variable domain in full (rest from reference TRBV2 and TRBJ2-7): EPEVTQTPSHQVTQMGQEVILRCVPISNHLYFYWYRQILGQKVEFLVSFYNNEISEKSEIFDDQFSVERPDGSNFTLKIRSTKLEDSAMYFCASSRDYIEQYFGPGTRLTVT.

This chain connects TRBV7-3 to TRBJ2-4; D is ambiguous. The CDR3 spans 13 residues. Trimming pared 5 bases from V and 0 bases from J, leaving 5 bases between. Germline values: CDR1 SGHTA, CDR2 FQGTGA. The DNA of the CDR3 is TGTGCCAGCAGCCTTATAGCCAAAAACATTCAGTACTTC. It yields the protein CASSLIAKNIQYF.

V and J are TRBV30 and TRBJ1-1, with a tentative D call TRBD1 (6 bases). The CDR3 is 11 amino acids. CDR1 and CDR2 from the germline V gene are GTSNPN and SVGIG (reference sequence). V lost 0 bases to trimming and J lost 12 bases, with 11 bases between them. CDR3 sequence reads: CAWSVGQRTFF. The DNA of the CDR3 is TGTGCCTGGAGTGTTGGACAGCGAACTTTCTTT.

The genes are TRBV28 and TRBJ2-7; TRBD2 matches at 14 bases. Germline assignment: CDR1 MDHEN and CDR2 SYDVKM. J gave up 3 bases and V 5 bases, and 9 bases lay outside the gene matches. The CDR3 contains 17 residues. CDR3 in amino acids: CASSPTGLAGGFYEQYF. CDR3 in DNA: TGTGCCAGCAGTCCCACCGGACTAGCGGGAGGATTCTACGAGCAGTACTTC.

The chain's CDR3 is CASSPRDSNTDTQYF. DNA for the CDR3: TGTGCCAGCAGCCCCCGGGACTCGAACACAGATACGCAGTATTTT. The chain is built from TRBV9 and TRBJ2-3; D possibly corresponds to TRBD2 (6 bases). V was shortened by 4 bases and J by 2 bases, with 14 bases between the two germline ends. Germline V gives CDR1 SGDLS, CDR2 YYNGEE. The CDR3 covers 15 residues. Variable domain in full (rest from reference TRBV9 and TRBJ2-3): DSGVTQTPKHLITATGQRVTLRCSPRSGDLSVYWYQQSLDQGLQFLIQYYNGEERAKGNILERFSAQQFPDLHSELNLSSLELGDSALYFCASSPRDSNTDTQYFGPGTRLTVL.

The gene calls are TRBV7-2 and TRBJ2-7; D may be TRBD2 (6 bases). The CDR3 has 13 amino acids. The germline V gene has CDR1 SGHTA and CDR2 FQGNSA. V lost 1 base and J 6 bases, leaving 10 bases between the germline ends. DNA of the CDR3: TGTGCCAGCAGCTTAGATTGGAGGGGCGAGCAGTACTTC. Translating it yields CASSLDWRGEQYF. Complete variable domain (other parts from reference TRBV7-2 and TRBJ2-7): GAGVSQSPSNKVTEKGKDVELRCDPISGHTALYWYRQSLGQGLEFLIYFQGNSAPDKSGLPSDRFSAERTGGSVSTLTIQRTQQEDSAVYLCASSLDWRGEQYFGPGTRLTVT.

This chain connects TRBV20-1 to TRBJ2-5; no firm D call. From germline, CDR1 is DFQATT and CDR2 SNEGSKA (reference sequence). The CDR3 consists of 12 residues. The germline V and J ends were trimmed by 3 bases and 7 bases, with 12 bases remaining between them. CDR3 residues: CSASVGAGTQYF. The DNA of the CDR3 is TGCAGTGCTAGTGTCGGAGCTGGGACCCAGTACTTC.